Listed here are 27 T cell receptor beta chains from one sample, sequenced in a study of shared clonotypes between healthy human individuals. Measured with immunoSEQ multiplex PCR; TCRdb has only the in-frame clones, and not every one. The profile covers some 500,000 clones, with about 96% appearing a single time and about 0.06% taken by the ten largest. The sequencing sample was made of naive CD4+ T cells sorted from blood. Subset of the sample: CD45RA+ positively selected. Every receptor here comes from a woman aged 30 to 39 in good health.

This clone was recorded only once. The V gene is TRBV19, the J gene TRBJ1-5; 10 nucleotides line up with TRBD1. The germline gives CDR1 LNHDA, CDR2 SQIVND (reference sequence). The CDR3 has 16 amino acids. Losses at the gene ends were 5 bases for V and 3 bases for J; bases not matched to a gene: 7. CDR3 in DNA: TGTGCCAGTAGTCCCGAGGACAGGGGGATCAATCAGCCCCAGCATTTT. This gives the protein CASSPEDRGINQPQHF.

V and J are TRBV9 and TRBJ2-7; 7 nucleotides align to TRBD1. CDR1 is SGDLS and CDR2 is YYNGEE in the germline V gene. This CDR3 has 12 amino acids. Unmatched junction bases numbered 2, after V lost 4 bases and J lost 4 bases. This CDR3 reads CASSIQGYEQYF. DNA of the CDR3: TGTGCCAGCAGCATACAGGGGTACGAGCAGTACTTC.

Notes on this clone: Other DNA sequences from this sample encode an identical CDR3 as well. V usage is TRBV18 and J usage is TRBJ2-7; TRBD1 matches at 9 bases. V gave up 3 bases and J gave up 3 bases; unmatched junction bases: 3. This CDR3 is built from 14 residues. Per germline, CDR1 KGHSH and CDR2 LQKENI. The CDR3 is CASSPGTGLYEQYF. As DNA, the CDR3 is TGTGCCAGCTCACCCGGGACAGGGCTCTACGAGCAGTACTTC.

The rearrangement uses TRBV10-3 and TRBJ1-5, with D tentatively TRBD1 (5 bases). CDR1 is ENHRY and CDR2 is SYGVKD in the germline V gene. V was pared by 3 bases and J by 5 bases, with 8 bases between. The CDR3 covers 13 residues. The CDR3 spells CAISEQEYQPQHF. CDR3 in DNA: TGTGCCATCAGTGAACAGGAGTATCAGCCCCAGCATTTT.

The chain recombines TRBV10-3 with TRBJ2-2; TRBD1 agrees at 7 bases. The junction had 7 bases not matched to a gene; V was cut back by 8 bases and J by 4 bases. The CDR3 runs 14 residues. The germline V gene has CDR1 ENHRY and CDR2 SYGVKD. The CDR3: CAIRDRVGTGELFF. CDR3 nucleotides: TGTGCCATCCGGGACAGAGTCGGCACCGGGGAGCTGTTTTTT.

This chain connects TRBV19 to TRBJ2-1, with 8 positions matching TRBD2. Germline loops: CDR1 LNHDA, CDR2 SQIVND (reference sequence). With V trimmed by 3 bases and J by 8 bases, 9 bases remained unmatched. This CDR3 region has 15 residues. The CDR3 nucleotides are TGTGCCAGTAGTATCAGCCTAGCGGGTCGGGATGAGCAGTTCTTC. This encodes CASSISLAGRDEQFF.

The rearrangement uses TRBV13 and TRBJ1-4; 7 bases are a match to TRBD1. V lost 5 bases and J lost 14; bases outside the gene matches: 11. This CDR3 spans 13 amino acids. In germline, CDR1 is PRHDT, CDR2 FYEKMQ (reference sequence). CDR3: CASSRGQQGRLFF. The CDR3 DNA reads as TGTGCCAGCAGCCGGGGACAGCAAGGTCGGCTGTTTTTT.

The chain is built from TRBV29-1 and TRBJ2-1; D is perhaps TRBD2 (6 bases). Trimming took off 4 bases at V and 2 bases at J, with 9 bases between the two ends. This CDR3 has 13 amino acids. Germline V gene sequence: CDR1 SQVTM, CDR2 ANQGSEA. The DNA for the CDR3 is TGCAGCGTTGCCGGGAGCACCTACAATGAGCAGTTCTTC. It translates to CSVAGSTYNEQFF.

A note on this clone: Other DNA sequences in this sample translate to the same CDR3. The genes are TRBV5-1 and TRBJ2-2; D remains unclear. This CDR3 comprises 14 residues. Germline loops: CDR1 SGHRS, CDR2 YFSETQ. The V and J ends lost 0 bases and 4 bases respectively, with 7 bases between them. The CDR3: CASSLVGSTGELFF. The CDR3 region has the DNA TGCGCCAGCAGCTTGGTTGGGTCCACCGGGGAGCTGTTTTTT.

The chain joins TRBV5-1 to TRBJ2-7; 9 nucleotides agree with TRBD1. Germline CDR1 is SGHRS and CDR2 is YFSETQ. The CDR3 totals 14 residues. V lost 4 bases to trimming and J lost 4 bases; unmatched junction nucleotides: 6. CDR3 sequence reads: CASSPGDREYEQYF. CDR3 DNA: TGCGCCAGCAGCCCTGGGGACAGGGAGTACGAGCAGTACTTC.

V is TRBV7-2 and J is TRBJ1-6; D might be TRBD1 (5 bases). Germline V gives CDR1 SGHTA, CDR2 FQGNSA. V dropped 3 bases and J dropped 9 bases, with 21 bases sitting between them. The CDR3 loop spans 17 amino acids. CDR3 nucleotide sequence: TGTGCCAGCAGCTTTATATATCAGGGCTCGAGCGGTTCACCCCTCCACTTT. Its translation is CASSFIYQGSSGSPLHF.

This chain uses TRBV18 with TRBJ2-5; TRBD2 is a possible D gene (5 bases). CDR3 size: 11 residues. Germline V gene lookup returns CDR1 KGHSH and CDR2 LQKENI. With 7 bases removed from V and 9 bases from J, the gap between germline ends came to 12 bases. CDR3 in amino acids: CASLGGSAQYF. CDR3 in DNA: TGTGCCAGCTTGGGCGGGTCGGCCCAGTACTTC.

J is TRBJ1-1 and V is TRBV5-1, with D uncertain. CDR1 and CDR2 (germline): SGHRS, YFSETQ. Trimming shortened V by 1 base and J by 1 base, and 17 bases separated the two germline ends. This CDR3 is 17 amino acids long. The CDR3 protein is CASSLYISSTENTEAFF. CDR3 sequence (DNA): TGCGCCAGCAGCTTGTATATATCGTCCACAGAGAACACTGAAGCTTTCTTT.

This clone was picked up one time. The chain combines TRBV28 with TRBJ2-2; D not resolved. Germline V gives CDR1 MDHEN, CDR2 SYDVKM. The CDR3 length is 13 residues. Between the trimmed V and J ends, which lost 7 bases and 1 base, there was a span of 7 bases. CDR3 coding DNA: TGTGCCAGCACCGAGCGGAACACCGGGGAGCTGTTTTTT. As protein: CASTERNTGELFF.

V usage is TRBV28 and J usage is TRBJ1-5; D not resolved. This CDR3 has 14 amino acids. V shed 5 bases and J shed 2 bases, with 10 bases lying between them. CDR1 and CDR2 from the germline V gene are MDHEN and SYDVKM. CDR3 nucleotides: TGTGCCAGCAGTGACGGCGGGGGCAATCAGCCCCAGCATTTT. It specifies CASSDGGGNQPQHF.

The V call is TRBV5-8, the J call TRBJ1-5; D unclear. This CDR3 region has 17 residues. In germline, CDR1 is SGHTS, CDR2 YDEGEE. V shed 0 bases and J shed 0 bases, with 13 bases lying between them. The CDR3 bases are TGTGCCAGCAGCTTGGCGATCCCAATTAGTAGCAATCAGCCCCAGCATTTT. As protein: CASSLAIPISSNQPQHF.

The chain joins TRBV11-2 to TRBJ2-7; TRBD2 aligns across 10 bases. The CDR3 consists of 13 residues. CDR1 and CDR2 (germline): SGHAT, FQNNGV. V lost 2 bases, J lost 6 bases, and 1 base stayed unmatched. CDR3 loop: CASSLLAGAEQYF. For the CDR3, the DNA is TGTGCCAGCAGCTTACTAGCGGGAGCCGAGCAGTACTTC.

V and J are TRBV28 and TRBJ1-6; D possibly corresponds to TRBD1 (5 bases). Trimming removed 3 bases at V and 5 bases at J, with 11 bases between. CDR3 size: 15 residues. Germline lookup yields CDR1 MDHEN and CDR2 SYDVKM. CDR3 coding DNA: TGTGCCAGCAGTTTTTTTAGACAGCATAATTCACCCCTCCACTTT. Translation gives CASSFFRQHNSPLHF.

This chain connects TRBV7-9 to TRBJ2-2, with 8 bases matching TRBD2. This CDR3 contains 17 residues. Germline CDR1 reads SEHNR; CDR2 reads FQNEAQ (reference sequence). V lost 11 bases, J lost 4 bases, and 18 bases stayed unmatched. This CDR3 is CAAGSSGQRGLTGELFF. CDR3 DNA sequence: TGTGCCGCAGGTTCTAGCGGGCAACGGGGACTCACCGGGGAGCTGTTTTTT.

The sample holds a few counts of this clone. The V and J genes are TRBV6-6 and TRBJ2-5; 12 nucleotides agree with TRBD2. Trimming removed 3 bases from V and 5 bases from J; junction bases left unmatched: 1. This CDR3 comprises 14 residues. Germline V gene sequence: CDR1 MNHNY, CDR2 SVGAGI (reference sequence). CDR3 sequence reads: CASSYGTSGETQYF. The CDR3 DNA sequence: TGTGCCAGCAGTTATGGGACTAGCGGGGAGACCCAGTACTTC.

The V gene is TRBV4-1, the J gene TRBJ2-7, with 9 bases fitting TRBD2. V lost 1 base to trimming and J lost 2 bases; unmatched junction nucleotides: 3. Germline-derived CDR1 and CDR2 are MGHRA and YSYEKL. The CDR3 spans 15 residues. The CDR3 is CASSQGAGGPYEQYF. The CDR3 region has the DNA TGCGCCAGCAGCCAAGGGGCGGGAGGGCCCTACGAGCAGTACTTC.

This clone was detected once. This chain connects TRBV2 to TRBJ2-3; no firm D call. The CDR3 is made up of 13 amino acids. The germline CDR1 and CDR2 sequences are SNHLY and FYNNEI. With 5 bases removed from V and 4 bases from J, the gap between germline ends came to 10 bases. In nucleotides, the CDR3 is TGTGCCAGCAGTTCGCTCCCCGCAGATACGCAGTATTTT. It yields the protein CASSSLPADTQYF. The full variable domain, in which reference TRBV2 and TRBJ2-3 provide the parts outside the CDR3, is EPEVTQTPSHQVTQMGQEVILRCVPISNHLYFYWYRQILGQKVEFLVSFYNNEISEKSEIFDDQFSVERPDGSNFTLKIRSTKLEDSAMYFCASSSLPADTQYFGPGTRLTVL.

Here the CDR3 reads CASKRTGGTGELFF. As DNA, the CDR3 is TGTGCCAGCAAACGGACAGGGGGTACCGGGGAGCTGTTTTTT. This chain links TRBV27 with TRBJ2-2; 10 positions agree with TRBD1. Germline-derived CDR1 and CDR2 are MNHEY and SMNVEV (reference sequence). This CDR3 comprises 14 residues. V was clipped by 7 bases and J by 5 bases; unmatched bases: 4.

This clone was seen once. The chain couples TRBV23-1 to TRBJ2-5; either TRBD1 or TRBD2 may supply D (5 bases each). TRBV23-1 is designated an ORF whose function remains uncertain. The CDR3 contains 17 residues. V was cut by 4 bases and J by 2 bases, with 20 bases left in between. Written as DNA, the CDR3 is TGCGCCAGCAGTCCACCGGGACCAACCTACCGGCAAGAGACCCAGTACTTC. This sequence encodes CASSPPGPTYRQETQYF.

This rearrangement joins TRBV28 to TRBJ1-5; unclear D gene. Germline assignment: CDR1 MDHEN and CDR2 SYDVKM. Trimming shortened V by 5 bases and J by 2 bases, and 13 bases separated the two germline ends. The CDR3 is made up of 15 amino acids. CDR3 protein: CASSPARLGNQPQHF. CDR3 DNA: TGTGCCAGCAGTCCCGCCCGTTTAGGCAATCAGCCCCAGCATTTT.

The DNA of the CDR3 is TGCGCCAGCAGCTCAACTCTTAGCGGGATCGGGGATACGCAGTATTTT. It specifies CASSSTLSGIGDTQYF. V is TRBV5-1 and J is TRBJ2-3; 8 nucleotides line up with TRBD2. This CDR3 is built from 16 residues. With 3 bases clipped from V and 6 bases from J, the junction kept 12 bases outside the gene matches. Germline-derived CDR1 and CDR2 are SGHRS and YFSETQ. Full variable domain (remainder filled in from reference TRBV5-1 and TRBJ2-3): KAGVTQTPRYLIKTRGQQVTLSCSPISGHRSVSWYQQTPGQGLQFLFEYFSETQRNKGNFPGRFSGRQFSNSRSEMNVSTLELGDSALYLCASSSTLSGIGDTQYFGPGTRLTVL.

This chain uses TRBV5-4 with TRBJ2-7; the match to TRBD2 covers 11 bases. Germline CDR1 SGHNT, CDR2 YYREEE (reference sequence). The CDR3 is 17 amino acids. The J segment lost 2 bases and the V segment lost 3 bases, leaving 10 bases of the junction unmatched. CDR3: CASSSSRTSGLAYEQYF. CDR3 nucleotides: TGTGCCAGCAGCTCTTCTAGGACTAGCGGGTTAGCCTACGAGCAGTACTTC.